The entry below describes one T cell receptor (beta chain). Its target is not known. This PCR relied on a set of 60 Vbeta primers and 13 Jbeta primers. The repertoire was sequenced with immunoSEQ multiplex PCR; TCRdb's copy has only in-frame clones and lacks some. The sample has 150,000 to 200,000 clones; 79% are singletons. This record belongs to a study of cytomegalovirus exposure and HLA in healthy donors. Study conclusions and caveats: Later analysis reportedly placed an Asian-associated ancestry cluster below the roughly 600-donor mean in N-insertions. A later analysis linked a missense DCLRE1C variant to TCR beta V- and J-gene trimming. Previously analyzed data showed that most TCR beta V segments were productive at a frequency of about 87% or about 30%. Being indistinguishable, some V segments were excluded, TRBV6-2 and TRBV6-3 among them.

The germline V gene encodes CDR1 SGHVS and CDR2 FNYEAQ. The trim removed 3 bases at V and 0 bases at J, leaving 3 bases unmatched. There are 15 residues in the CDR3. The genes are TRBV7-6 and TRBJ2-7; TRBD1 agrees at 9 bases. The sequencing sample was made of PBMCs. The clonotype originates from a woman aged 45-59 years in good health and CMV-seronegative. In DNA form, the CDR3 reads TGTGCCAGCAGCTTGGGACAGGGTAGCTCCTACGAGCAGTACTTC. It codes for CASSLGQGSSYEQYF.